This T cell receptor beta chain was observed in a study of blood T cell repertoires in COVID-19. Across the study: Acute and convalescent COVID-19 samples came from the United States, Italy and Spain. PBMCs, B-cell-depleted T cells, or T cells were the source of the cDNA or gDNA that made up the material.

Per the study methods: Amplifying reference gene primers gave estimates of nucleated cell counts. The assay was immunoSEQ multiplex PCR, and TCRdb's table has in-frame clones only and misses some. V and J calls and clone size are as listed in that table; D and trimming were resolved from the DNA. The sample lists about 5,600 clones; approximately 84% were seen once. CDR1 MDHEN and CDR2 SYDVKM come from the germline V gene. The V gene lost 2 bases and the J gene lost 0 bases, with 12 bases spanning the gap. The CDR3 extends over 16 amino acids. The sequence was collected from a human donor in a cohort sampled during active COVID-19. Material: peripheral blood. The chain is built from TRBV28 and TRBJ2-3, with D possibly TRBD2 on 6 matching bases. Here the CDR3 DNA reads TGTGCCAGCAGTTTAGGGCTAGCGACTAGCACAGATACGCAGTATTTT. This codes for CASSLGLATSTDTQYF.